What follows is one TCR beta chain and its context. It was with random hexamers that 0.5 to 1 ug RNA was reverse transcribed. Amplification of TCR beta CDR3 was carried out by immunoSEQ multiplex PCR, which covered 54 Vbeta and 13 Jbeta segments. In TCRdb, the immunoSEQ multiplex PCR reads were re-called with MiXCR into one record per CDR3 protein. The sample lists roughly 50,000 distinct CDR3 sequences, around 92% occurring once. The data originate from a study of CD8 T cells in Susac syndrome. The CDR3 contains 14 residues. Germline lookup yields CDR1 LNHNV and CDR2 YYDKDF (reference sequence). Trimming shortened V by 5 bases and J by 2 bases, and 12 bases separated the two germline ends.

Sequencing used CD8+ T cells from PBMCs. The rearrangement joins TRBV15 to TRBJ1-1, with no clear D. This sequence originates from a human donor in good health. The CDR3 loop is CATSGSGGNTEAFF. CDR3 nucleotide sequence: TGTGCCACCAGCGGAAGCGGCGGCAACACTGAAGCTTTCTTT. The full variable domain, in which reference TRBV15 and TRBJ1-1 provide the parts outside the CDR3, is DAMVIQNPRYQVTQFGKPVTLSCSQTLNHNVMYWYQQKSSQAPKLLFHYYDKDFNNEADTPDNFQSRRPNTSFCFLDIRSPGLGDTAMYLCATSGSGGNTEAFFGQGTRLTVV.